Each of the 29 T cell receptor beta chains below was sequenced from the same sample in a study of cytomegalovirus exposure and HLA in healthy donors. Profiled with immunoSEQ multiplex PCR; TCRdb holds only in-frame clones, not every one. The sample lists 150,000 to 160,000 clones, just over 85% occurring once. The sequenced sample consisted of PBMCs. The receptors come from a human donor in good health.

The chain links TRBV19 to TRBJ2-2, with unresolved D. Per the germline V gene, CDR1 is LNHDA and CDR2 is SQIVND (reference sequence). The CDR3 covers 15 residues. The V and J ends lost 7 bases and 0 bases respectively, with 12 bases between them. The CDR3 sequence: CASNGRRSNTGELFF. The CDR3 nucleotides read TGTGCCAGTAACGGCCGGAGATCGAACACCGGGGAGCTGTTTTTT.

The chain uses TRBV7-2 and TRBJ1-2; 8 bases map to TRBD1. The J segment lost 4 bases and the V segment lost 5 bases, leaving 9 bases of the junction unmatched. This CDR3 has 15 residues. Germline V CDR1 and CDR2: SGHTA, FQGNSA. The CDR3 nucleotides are TGTGCCAGCAGCGATTACAGGGGGTCGGGCTATGGCTACACCTTC. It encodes CASSDYRGSGYGYTF.

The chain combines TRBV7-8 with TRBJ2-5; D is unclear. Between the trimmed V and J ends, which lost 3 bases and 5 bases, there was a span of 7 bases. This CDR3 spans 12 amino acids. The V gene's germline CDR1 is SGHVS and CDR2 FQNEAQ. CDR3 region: CASSFSWETQYF. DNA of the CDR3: TGTGCCAGCAGCTTTAGCTGGGAGACCCAGTACTTC.

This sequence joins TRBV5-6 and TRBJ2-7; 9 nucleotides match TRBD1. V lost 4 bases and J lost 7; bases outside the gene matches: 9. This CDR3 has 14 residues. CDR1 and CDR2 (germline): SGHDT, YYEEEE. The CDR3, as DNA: TGTGCCAGCAGCCGGGACAGGGTAGAAGGGGAGCAGTACTTC. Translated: CASSRDRVEGEQYF.

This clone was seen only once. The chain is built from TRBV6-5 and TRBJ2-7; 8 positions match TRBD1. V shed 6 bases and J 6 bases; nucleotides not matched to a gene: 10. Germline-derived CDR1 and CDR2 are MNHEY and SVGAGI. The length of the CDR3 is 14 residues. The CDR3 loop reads CASRMHRGLGEQYF. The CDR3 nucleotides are TGTGCCAGCAGAATGCACAGGGGGTTGGGCGAGCAGTACTTC.

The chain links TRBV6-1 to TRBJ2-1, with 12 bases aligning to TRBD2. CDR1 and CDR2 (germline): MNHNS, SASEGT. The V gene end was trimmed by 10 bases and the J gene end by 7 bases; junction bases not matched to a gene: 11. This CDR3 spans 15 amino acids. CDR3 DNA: TGTGCCACCCAGGTCCCTAGCGGGAGGGTTAATGAGCAGTTCTTC. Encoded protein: CATQVPSGRVNEQFF.

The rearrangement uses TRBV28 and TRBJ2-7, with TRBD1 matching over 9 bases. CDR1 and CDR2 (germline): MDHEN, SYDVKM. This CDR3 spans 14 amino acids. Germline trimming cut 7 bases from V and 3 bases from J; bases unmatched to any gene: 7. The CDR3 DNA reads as TGTGCCAGCACCCTATCGACAGGGGGCTACGAGCAGTACTTC. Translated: CASTLSTGGYEQYF.

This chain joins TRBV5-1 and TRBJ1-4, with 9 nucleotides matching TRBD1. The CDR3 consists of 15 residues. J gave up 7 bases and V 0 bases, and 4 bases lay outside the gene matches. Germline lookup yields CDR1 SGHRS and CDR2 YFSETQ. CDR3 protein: CASSLEGTGTEKLFF. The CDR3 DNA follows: TGCGCCAGCAGCTTGGAGGGGACAGGGACTGAAAAACTGTTTTTT.

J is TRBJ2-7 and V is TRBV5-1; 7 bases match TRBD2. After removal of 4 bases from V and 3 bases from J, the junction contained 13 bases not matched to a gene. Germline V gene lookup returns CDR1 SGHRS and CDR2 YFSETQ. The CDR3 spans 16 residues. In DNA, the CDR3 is TGCGCCAGCAGCCTCCTGAGCGGGAAGGCGGTCTACGAGCAGTACTTC. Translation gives CASSLLSGKAVYEQYF.

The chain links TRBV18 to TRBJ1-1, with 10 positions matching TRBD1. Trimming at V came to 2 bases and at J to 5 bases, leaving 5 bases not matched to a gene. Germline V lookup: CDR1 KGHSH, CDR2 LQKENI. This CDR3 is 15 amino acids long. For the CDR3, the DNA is TGTGCCAGCTCACCATGGACAGGGGGGGAAACTGAAGCTTTCTTT. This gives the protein CASSPWTGGETEAFF.

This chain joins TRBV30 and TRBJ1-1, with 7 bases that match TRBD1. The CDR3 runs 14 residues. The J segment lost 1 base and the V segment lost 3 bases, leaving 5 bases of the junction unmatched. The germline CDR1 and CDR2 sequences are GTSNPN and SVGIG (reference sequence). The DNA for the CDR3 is TGTGCCTGGAGCATGGACAGGAGGAACACTGAAGCTTTCTTT. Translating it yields CAWSMDRRNTEAFF.

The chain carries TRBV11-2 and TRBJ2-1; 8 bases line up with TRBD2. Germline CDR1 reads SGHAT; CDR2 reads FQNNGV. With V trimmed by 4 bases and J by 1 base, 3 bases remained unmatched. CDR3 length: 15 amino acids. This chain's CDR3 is CASSSSGRSYNEQFF. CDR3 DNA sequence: TGTGCCAGCAGCTCGAGCGGGAGATCCTACAATGAGCAGTTCTTC.

The CDR3 reads CASSTGGVQPQHF. In DNA form, the CDR3 reads TGTGCCAGCAGTACGGGGGGGGTTCAGCCCCAGCATTTT. This chain uses TRBV6-5 with TRBJ1-5; D possibly corresponds to TRBD1 (5 bases). The CDR3 runs 13 residues. With 5 bases removed from V and 6 bases from J, the gap between germline ends came to 11 bases. Germline CDR1 MNHEY, CDR2 SVGAGI.

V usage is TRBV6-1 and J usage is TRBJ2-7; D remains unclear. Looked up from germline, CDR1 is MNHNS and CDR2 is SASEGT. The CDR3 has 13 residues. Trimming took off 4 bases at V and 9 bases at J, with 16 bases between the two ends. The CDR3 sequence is CASSVASLGWQYF. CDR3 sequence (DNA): TGTGCCAGCAGTGTGGCCTCCCTCGGGTGGCAGTACTTC.

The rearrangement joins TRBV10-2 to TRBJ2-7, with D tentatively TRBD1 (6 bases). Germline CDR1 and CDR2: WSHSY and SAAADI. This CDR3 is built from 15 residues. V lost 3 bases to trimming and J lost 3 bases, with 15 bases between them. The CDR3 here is CASSDAGTRDYEQYF. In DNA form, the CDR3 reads TGCGCCAGCAGTGATGCTGGGACAAGGGACTACGAGCAGTACTTC.

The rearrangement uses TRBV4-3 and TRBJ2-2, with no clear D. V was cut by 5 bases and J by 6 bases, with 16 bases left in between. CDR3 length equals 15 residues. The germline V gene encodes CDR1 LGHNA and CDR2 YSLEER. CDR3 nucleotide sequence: TGCGCCAGCAGCTACAATTATTTCGATCCCGGGGAGCTGTTTTTT. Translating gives CASSYNYFDPGELFF.

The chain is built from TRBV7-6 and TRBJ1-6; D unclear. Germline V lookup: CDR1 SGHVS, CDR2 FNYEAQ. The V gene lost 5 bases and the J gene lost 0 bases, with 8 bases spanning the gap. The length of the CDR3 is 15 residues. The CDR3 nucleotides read TGTGCCAGCAGCCGGGAGAGCTCCTATAATTCACCCCTCCACTTT. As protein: CASSRESSYNSPLHF.

In DNA, the CDR3 is TGTGCCAGCAGCAAAAGTCCAGGGGAAGGTCAGCCCCAGCATTTT. The encoded protein is CASSKSPGEGQPQHF. This rearrangement joins TRBV21-1 to TRBJ1-5; TRBD1 is taken as the D call from the table, unchecked against the DNA. TRBV21-1 is given as a pseudogene. This CDR3 is built from 15 residues.

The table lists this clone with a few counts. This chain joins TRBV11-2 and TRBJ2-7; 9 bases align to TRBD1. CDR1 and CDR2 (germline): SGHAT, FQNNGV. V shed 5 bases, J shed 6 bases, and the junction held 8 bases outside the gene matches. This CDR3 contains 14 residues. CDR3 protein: CASSPGTGISEQYF. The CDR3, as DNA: TGTGCCAGCAGCCCAGGGACAGGGATTTCCGAGCAGTACTTC.

The CDR3, as DNA: TGTGCCAGCAGTGAATATTCGGGACAGCTATTGCAAGAGACCCAGTACTTC. Translated, it gives CASSEYSGQLLQETQYF. This chain joins TRBV25-1 and TRBJ2-5; TRBD1 aligns across 7 bases. The V and J ends lost 0 bases and 2 bases, in that order; junction bases with no gene match: 9. The CDR3 has 17 amino acids. Germline CDR1 and CDR2: MGHDK and SYGVNS.

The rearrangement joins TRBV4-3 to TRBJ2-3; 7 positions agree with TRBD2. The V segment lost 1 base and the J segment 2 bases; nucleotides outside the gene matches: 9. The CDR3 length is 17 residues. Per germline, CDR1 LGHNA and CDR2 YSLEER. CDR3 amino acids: CASSQAGGGYPTDTQYF. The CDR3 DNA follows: TGCGCCAGCAGCCAAGCAGGCGGGGGATACCCCACAGATACGCAGTATTTT.

The CDR3 DNA reads as TGTGCCAGCAGTCGAGCCGGGACTTCCAAAGATACGCAGTATTTT. Translating it yields CASSRAGTSKDTQYF. The chain has TRBV2 and TRBJ2-3; maybe TRBD2 (6 bases). V was shortened by 5 bases and J by 5 bases, with 17 bases between the two germline ends. This CDR3 is 15 amino acids long. Germline V CDR1 and CDR2: SNHLY, FYNNEI.

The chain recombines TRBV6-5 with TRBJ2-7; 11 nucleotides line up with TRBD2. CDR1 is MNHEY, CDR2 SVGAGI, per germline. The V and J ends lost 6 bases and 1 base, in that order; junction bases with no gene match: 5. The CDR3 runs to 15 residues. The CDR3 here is CASSPRLAGSYEQYF. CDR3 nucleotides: TGTGCCAGCAGCCCTCGACTAGCGGGATCCTACGAGCAGTACTTC.

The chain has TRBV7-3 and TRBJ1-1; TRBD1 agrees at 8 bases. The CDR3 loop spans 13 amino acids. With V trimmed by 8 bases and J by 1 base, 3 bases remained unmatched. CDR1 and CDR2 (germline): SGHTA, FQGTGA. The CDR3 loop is CASGQGQNTEAFF. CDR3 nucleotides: TGTGCCAGCGGACAGGGACAGAACACTGAAGCTTTCTTT.

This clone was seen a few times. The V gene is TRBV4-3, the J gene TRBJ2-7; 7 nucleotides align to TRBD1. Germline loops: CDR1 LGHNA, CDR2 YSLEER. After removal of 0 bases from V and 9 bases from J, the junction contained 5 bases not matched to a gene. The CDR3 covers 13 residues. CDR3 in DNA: TGCGCCAGCAGCCAAGATAGGGGGCCACGGCAGTACTTC. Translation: CASSQDRGPRQYF.

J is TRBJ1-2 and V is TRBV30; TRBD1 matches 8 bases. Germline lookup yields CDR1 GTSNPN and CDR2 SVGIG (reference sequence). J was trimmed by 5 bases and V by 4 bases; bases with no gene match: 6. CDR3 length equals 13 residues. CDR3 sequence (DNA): TGTGCCTGGACCGACCAGGGGGCTTATGGCTACACCTTC. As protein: CAWTDQGAYGYTF.

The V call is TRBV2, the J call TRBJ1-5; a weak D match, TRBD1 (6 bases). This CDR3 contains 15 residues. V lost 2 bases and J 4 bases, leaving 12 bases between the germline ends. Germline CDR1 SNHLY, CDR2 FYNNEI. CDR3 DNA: TGTGCCAGCAGTGAAATGAACAGGGATAATCAGCCCCAGCATTTT. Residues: CASSEMNRDNQPQHF.

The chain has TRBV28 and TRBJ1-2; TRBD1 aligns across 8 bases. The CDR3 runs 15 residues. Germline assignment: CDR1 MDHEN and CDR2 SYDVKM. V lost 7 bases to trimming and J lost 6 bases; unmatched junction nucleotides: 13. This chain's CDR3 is CASTKRTGLYDGYTF. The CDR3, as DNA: TGTGCCAGCACAAAACGGACAGGGCTGTACGATGGCTACACCTTC.

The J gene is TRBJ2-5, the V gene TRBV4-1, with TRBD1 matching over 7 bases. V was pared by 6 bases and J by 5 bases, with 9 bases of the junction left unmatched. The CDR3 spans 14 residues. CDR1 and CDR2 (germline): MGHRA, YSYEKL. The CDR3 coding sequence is TGCGCCAGCAGACAGGGGCTTGGGGTTGAGACCCAGTACTTC. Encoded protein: CASRQGLGVETQYF.